The rows below give T cell receptor beta chains drawn from one sample of a study of STAT5B mutations in CD4+ large granular lymphocyte leukemia. Produced via immunoSEQ multiplex PCR; TCRdb's table is partial and in-frame only. The sample consists of about 35,000 clones, 75% to 85% of them appearing once. Specimen: CD4+ T cells from blood buffy coats. These receptors were collected from a human donor in good health. Each CDR3 is given with its conserved first and last residue.

TRBV19	CASSIEPGQPQHF
TRBV9	CASSVGRGGEQFF
TRBV28	CASSGRTYNEQFF
TRBV19	CASSILGGLNYGYTF
TRBV18	CASSQGLAGNEQFF
TRBV6-6	CASSYRQGGTEAFF
TRBV25-1	CASSQANYGYTF
TRBV19	CASSAGLASETQYF
TRBV6-6	CASSNRGGGSYGYTF
TRBV28	CASSPRHHEQYF
TRBV7-9	CASSFPTARQGSPYEQYF
TRBV6-5	CASRPPTGLNYGYTF
TRBV2	CAGTGTDRANYGYTF